The TCR beta chain described here comes from a study of somatic mutations in cytotoxic T cells in rheumatoid arthritis. General study results and limits: Patients with rheumatoid arthritis showed a slight underrepresentation of TRBV07, a finding that was never subjected to any adjustment for multiple comparisons.

The CDR3 is made up of 17 amino acids. Looked up from germline, CDR1 is ENHRY and CDR2 is SYGVKD. V was pared by 4 bases and J by 8 bases, with 15 bases of the junction left unmatched. In the original workflow: Patient CD8+ clones exceeding 1% seldom corresponded to published virus-specific TCRB sequences. This table comes from immunoSEQ multiplex PCR, and its TCRdb copy is limited to in-frame clones, with some not included. That table gives V, J and clone size, and the DNA gave D and trimming. The table shows 18,000 or so clones, with roughly 82% occurring only once. Concerning this clone itself: Its target is unknown.

This receptor was taken from an adult with rheumatoid arthritis. The J gene is TRBJ2-1, the V gene TRBV10-3, with 9 positions matching TRBD2. The material sequenced was CD8+ T cells sorted from blood. The CDR3 loop is CAISAPGTSLWEHEQFF. The CDR3 coding sequence is TGTGCCATCAGTGCTCCCGGGACTAGCTTGTGGGAGCATGAGCAGTTCTTC.